The clone carrying this T cell receptor (beta chain) came up many times. Its antigen is as yet unknown. A second PCR, run for roughly 6 to 11 cycles, used a sample-barcoded 5' primer plus a J-beta primer mix. TCRdb called the 5' RACE reads again in MiXCR, with one record for every CDR3 protein. Of just under 750,000 distinct CDR3 sequences listed, 22% were seen once; the top ten hold roughly 22%. Germline assignment: CDR1 MNHEY and CDR2 SVGEGT. The CDR3 is 17 amino acids. The V and J ends lost 5 bases and 0 bases respectively, with 17 bases between them. The data are from a study of blood T cells in healthy people across ages. General study points: Measured against age, TCR beta diversity per million T cells decreased in a roughly linear manner. Diversity estimates drawn from one million T cells were deemed underestimates.

Each donor's blood draw was 7.5 to 10 milliliters of peripheral blood. The extraction recovered at least 6 micrograms of total RNA per sample. This sequence joins TRBV6-2 or TRBV6-3 and TRBJ1-3; TRBD1 is a possible D gene (6 bases). Specimen: blood. The TCR comes from a man between 65 and 85 years old in good health. The CDR3 coding sequence is TGTGCCAGCAGTCCCGGGACACCGAAAACCTCTGGAAACACCATATATTTT. Translation: CASSPGTPKTSGNTIYF.